The rows below give T cell receptor beta chains drawn from one sample of a study of sequential checkpoint blockade in melanoma. Only in-frame clones appear in the TCRdb table, and some are missing; sequencing was by immunoSEQ multiplex PCR. The data show more than 35,000 clones, with roughly 84% seen just once and roughly 12% held by the top ten. The source material was CD8+ T cells sorted from blood (inferred from file names), sampled from a patient given nivolumab and ipilimumab in sequence. Receptor source: a human donor with melanoma. The CDR3 runs from the conserved cysteine through the conserved F or W. Each record gives: clone size, V gene, D gene, J gene, CDR3 DNA, CDR3 protein. D genes are given only for firm matches. A clone size is listed for some rows: how often the clone was seen (once, few, many), or a class if it is expanded.

.	TRBV27	.	TRBJ1-4	TGTGCCAGCAGCCTCGTAGGAGTTAGAAATGAAAAACTGTTTTTT	CASSLVGVRNEKLFF
.	TRBV28	TRBD2	TRBJ2-1	TGTGCCAGCGGTGGCGGGAGTTCTAACAATGAGCAGTTCTTC	CASGGGSSNNEQFF
.	TRBV4-2	.	TRBJ2-5	TGTGCCAGCAGCCTTGACAGGATGCAAGAGACCCAGTACTTC	CASSLDRMQETQYF
.	TRBV7-8	.	TRBJ1-3	TGTGCCAGCAGCTTAGCCGCGCTGCACTCTGGAAACACCATATATTTT	CASSLAALHSGNTIYF
.	TRBV11-2	TRBD2	TRBJ2-3	TGTGCCAGCAGCTTGAGGGCTAGCGGGTACACAGATACGCAGTATTTT	CASSLRASGYTDTQYF
.	TRBV5-6	.	TRBJ2-2	TGTGCCAGCAGCTTTCAGAACACCGGGGAGCTGTTTTTT	CASSFQNTGELFF
.	TRBV7-6	.	TRBJ1-1	TGTGCCAGCAGCGCGAGGGCTACTGAAGCTTTCTTT	CASSARATEAFF
.	TRBV6-4	TRBD1	TRBJ2-1	TGTGCCAGCAGTGACGGACAGGGGGCGAATGAGCAGTTCTTC	CASSDGQGANEQFF
.	TRBV29-1	TRBD1	TRBJ2-7	TGCAGCGTTGAGACAGGGGCCTACGAGCAGTACTTC	CSVETGAYEQYF
.	TRBV5-6	TRBD1	TRBJ2-1	TGTGCCAGCAGCCCGACAGGGGTTGAGCAGTTCTTC	CASSPTGVEQFF
.	TRBV6-5	.	TRBJ1-5	TGTGCCAGCAGGTTGGGCAGGGAGGGCAATCAGCCCCAGCATTTT	CASRLGREGNQPQHF
once	TRBV7-9	.	TRBJ2-1	TGTGCCAGCAGCTTGCCGGGAGCCTCCTACAATGAGCAGTTCTTC	CASSLPGASYNEQFF
.	TRBV27	TRBD2	TRBJ2-7	TGTGCCAGCAGTCCACTAGCGGGGCCCTCCTACGAGCAGTACTTC	CASSPLAGPSYEQYF
.	TRBV2	TRBD2	TRBJ2-7	TGTGCCAGCGGAAGACTAGCGGGGACCTACGAGCAGTACTTC	CASGRLAGTYEQYF
.	TRBV27	.	TRBJ2-7	TGTGCCAGCGAGAGTACAGGACCCTACTACGAGCAGTACTTC	CASESTGPYYEQYF
.	TRBV9	.	TRBJ2-3	TGTGCCAGCAGCGTAGGCAGGACAGATACGCAGTATTTT	CASSVGRTDTQYF
.	TRBV27	TRBD2	TRBJ2-1	TGTGCCAGTTCCGGGACTAGCCCCACTGAGCAGTTCTTC	CASSGTSPTEQFF
once	TRBV25-1	TRBD1	TRBJ2-1	TGTGCCAGCGGCGAAGCGATAACAGGGGGTACTTACAATGAGCAGTTCTTC	CASGEAITGGTYNEQFF
.	TRBV5-4	TRBD1	TRBJ1-4	TGTGCCAGCAGCTTTACAGGGGGCATGGCTAATGAAAAACTGTTTTTT	CASSFTGGMANEKLFF
.	TRBV5-4	.	TRBJ2-1	TGTGCCAGCAGTGTTTTGCGCCACCTGCCGAACAATGAGCAGTTCTTC	CASSVLRHLPNNEQFF
.	TRBV4-1	TRBD1	TRBJ1-5	TGCGCCAGCAGCCTCGGACAGGGGAGTCAGCCCCAGCATTTT	CASSLGQGSQPQHF
.	TRBV7-9	.	TRBJ1-1	TGTGCCAGCAGCTCCAGTTCTCCCGAAGCTTTCTTT	CASSSSSPEAFF
.	TRBV5-1	.	TRBJ2-2	TGCGCCAGCAGCTTGTACGGAGGGAGAAACACCGGGGAGCTGTTTTTT	CASSLYGGRNTGELFF
.	TRBV29-1	TRBD2	TRBJ2-2	TGCAGCGTTGGGGGACTAGCGGGCACGAACACCGGGGAGCTGTTTTTT	CSVGGLAGTNTGELFF
.	TRBV9	.	TRBJ2-1	TGTGCCAGCAGGATAGCGGACTCCTACAATGAGCAGTTCTTC	CASRIADSYNEQFF
.	TRBV19	.	TRBJ2-1	TGTGCCAGTAGTGCCCGCCTGGGCGGGACCATATACAATGAGCAGTTCTTC	CASSARLGGTIYNEQFF
.	TRBV19	TRBD1	TRBJ1-2	TGTGCCAGTAGTCTCCTCCGGGACAGGGAACTCTATGGCTACACCTTC	CASSLLRDRELYGYTF
.	TRBV30	TRBD2	TRBJ2-4	TGTGCCTGGACCATCGATAGCGGGAGGTCTAGTAGGAGTAAAAACATTCAGTACTTC	CAWTIDSGRSSRSKNIQYF
once	TRBV5-1	TRBD1	TRBJ2-7	TGCGCCAGCAGCTCTACAGGGGCCCACGAGCAGTACTTC	CASSSTGAHEQYF
.	TRBV7-9	.	TRBJ2-6	TGTGCCAGCAGCCTACTGAGTTCTGGGGCCAACGTCCTGACTTTC	CASSLLSSGANVLTF
.	TRBV13	TRBD1	TRBJ2-7	TGTGCCAGCAGCAGACCGGGACAGGGGGTCGACGAGCAGTACTTC	CASSRPGQGVDEQYF
.	TRBV4-1	TRBD2	TRBJ2-1	TGCGCCAGCAGCCTTACTAGCGAAAGCTCCTACAATGAGCAGTTCTTC	CASSLTSESSYNEQFF
.	TRBV5-1	.	TRBJ2-1	TGCGCCAGCAGCTACCGGACAGGGAGGGATGAGCAGTTCTTC	CASSYRTGRDEQFF
once	TRBV5-1	.	TRBJ1-4	TGCGCCAGCAGCTTGGCCGGGACATCCCTTTTCAAAGGGAATGAAAAACTGTTTTTT	CASSLAGTSLFKGNEKLFF
.	TRBV5-1	TRBD2	TRBJ2-1	TGCGCCAGCAGCTTGGCCAATCTAGCGGGAGAATATGAGCAGTTCTTC	CASSLANLAGEYEQFF
.	TRBV9	TRBD2	TRBJ2-7	TGTGCCAGCAGCGTGGCTGGGCGGGGGGGTTACGAGCAGTACTTC	CASSVAGRGGYEQYF
once	TRBV19	.	TRBJ1-1	TGTGCCAGTAGTATTGGGGGGTGGACTGAAGCTTTCTTT	CASSIGGWTEAFF
.	TRBV28	.	TRBJ2-1	TGTGCCAGCAGTTTAAGGCCCTCCACTACTAGAAAGGGAGGCGATGAGCAGTTCTTC	CASSLRPSTTRKGGDEQFF
few	TRBV2	.	TRBJ1-5	TGTGCCAGCAGTGAAAGAGCCAACAATCAGCCCCAGCATTTT	CASSERANNQPQHF
.	TRBV27	TRBD2	TRBJ2-2	TGTGCCAGCAGTTTAATGAGGGGACTAGTTTGGGAGCTGTTTTTT	CASSLMRGLVWELFF
.	TRBV9	.	TRBJ1-2	TGTGCCAGCAGCGTAGCAAGGACGGGACATCATAACTATGGCTACACCTTC	CASSVARTGHHNYGYTF
.	TRBV11-3	TRBD1	TRBJ1-1	TGTGCCAGCAGCTTAGGACAGGGTCTGAACACTGAAGCTTTCTTT	CASSLGQGLNTEAFF
.	TRBV7-6	TRBD2	TRBJ2-7	TGTGCCAGCAGCTTAGCCCCTAGCGGCTCCTACGAGCAGTACTTC	CASSLAPSGSYEQYF
.	TRBV5-3	.	TRBJ1-1	TGTGCCAGAAGCTTAAATCAGGGTTTGAACACTGAAGCTTTCTTT	CARSLNQGLNTEAFF
.	TRBV7-9	.	TRBJ2-7	TGTGCCAGCAGCTCCAGCGAGAGCTCCTACGAGCAGTACTTC	CASSSSESSYEQYF
.	TRBV14	.	TRBJ2-3	TGTGCCAGCAGCTGGGACTTAGGGCTTAGCACAGATACGCAGTATTTT	CASSWDLGLSTDTQYF
.	TRBV28	TRBD1	TRBJ2-7	TGTGCCAGCAGTCCCGACCGCCGGGACAGGGGTAACGAGCAGTACTTC	CASSPDRRDRGNEQYF
.	TRBV5-1	.	TRBJ1-4	TGCGCCAGCAGCCCGGACAGAGTTAATGGTCGGTATGAAAAACTGTTTTTT	CASSPDRVNGRYEKLFF
.	TRBV10-2	TRBD1	TRBJ1-2	TGCGCCAGCAGTGACTCAGGGGGCAACTATGGCTACACCTTC	CASSDSGGNYGYTF
few	TRBV7-2	TRBD1	TRBJ2-7	TGTGCCAGCAGGATGACAGGGAACGAGCAGTACTTC	CASRMTGNEQYF
few	TRBV19	.	TRBJ2-7	TGTGCCAGCCGGGAAGGGAGCTCCTACGAGCAGTACTTC	CASREGSSYEQYF
.	TRBV7-9	.	TRBJ2-5	TGTGCCAGCAGGAAGAACAAGAAGGGGCAAGAGACCCAGTACTTC	CASRKNKKGQETQYF
.	TRBV27	TRBD2	TRBJ2-1	TGTGCCAGCAGTTTATCGCCTAGCGGGACCTACAATGAGCAGTTCTTC	CASSLSPSGTYNEQFF
.	TRBV9	TRBD2	TRBJ2-3	TGTGCCAGCAGCCCCTCGTCCGGGACTAGCGGGACCCACACAGATACGCAGTATTTT	CASSPSSGTSGTHTDTQYF
once	TRBV27	.	TRBJ2-7	TGTGCCAGCAGTTGGGCAGGGCCCGACGAGCAGTACTTC	CASSWAGPDEQYF
.	TRBV27	TRBD1	TRBJ2-7	TGTGCCAGCAGTTTTATTGCGGGACAGGTCTCCTACGAGCAGTACTTC	CASSFIAGQVSYEQYF
.	TRBV7-8	TRBD1	TRBJ1-1	TGTGCCAGCAGCGGGGACAGGGGACTGATGAACACTGAAGCTTTCTTT	CASSGDRGLMNTEAFF
.	TRBV28	TRBD1	TRBJ1-2	TGTGCCAGCGGACAAGGACAGGGGGCTGGCTACACCTTC	CASGQGQGAGYTF
once	TRBV10-2	TRBD2	TRBJ2-1	TGCGCCAGCAGTGAGTACGGCTCCCGGGAGGGTGAGCAGTTCTTC	CASSEYGSREGEQFF
.	TRBV4-3	.	TRBJ2-2	TGCGCCAGCAGCTGGCAGACGAACACCGGGGAGCTGTTTTTT	CASSWQTNTGELFF